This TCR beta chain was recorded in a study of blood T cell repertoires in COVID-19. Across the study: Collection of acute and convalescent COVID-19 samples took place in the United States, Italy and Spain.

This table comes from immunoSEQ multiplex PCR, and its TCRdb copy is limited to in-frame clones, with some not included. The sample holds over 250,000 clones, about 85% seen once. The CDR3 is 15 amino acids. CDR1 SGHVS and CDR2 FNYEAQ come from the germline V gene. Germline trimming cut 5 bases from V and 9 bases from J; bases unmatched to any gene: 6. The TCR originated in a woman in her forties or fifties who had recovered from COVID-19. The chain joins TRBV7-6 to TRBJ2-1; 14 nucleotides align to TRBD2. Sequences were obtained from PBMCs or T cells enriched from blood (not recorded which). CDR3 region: CASSPGLAGASEQFF. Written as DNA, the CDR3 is TGTGCCAGCAGCCCGGGACTAGCGGGAGCATCTGAGCAGTTCTTC.